One and the same sample provided the 23 T cell receptor beta chains below, sequenced in a study of T cell changes during pregnancy in multiple sclerosis. TCRdb's copy holds only in-frame clones and misses some; the assay was immunoSEQ multiplex PCR. The sample holds 55,000 to 65,000 clones, roughly nine tenths seen once. This sample comprised peripheral blood, obtained in the first trimester of pregnancy. The receptor source for this set is a female donor in good health, enrolled as a control in a pregnancy study.

The V and J genes are TRBV7-8 and TRBJ2-3; no clear D. V was clipped by 5 bases and J by 0 bases, with 3 bases between them. CDR3 length equals 12 residues. Germline V CDR1 and CDR2: SGHVS, FQNEAQ. For the CDR3, the DNA is TGTGCCAGCAGCCTTAGCACAGATACGCAGTATTTT. Encoded protein: CASSLSTDTQYF.

The chain is built from TRBV18 and TRBJ1-6; D is uncertain. Trimming pared 6 bases from V and 9 bases from J, leaving 18 bases between. The CDR3 is 15 amino acids. CDR1 is KGHSH, CDR2 LQKENI, per germline. CDR3 sequence reads: CASSQGTEGSSPLHF. CDR3 nucleotide sequence: TGTGCCAGCTCCCAAGGCACGGAGGGAAGTTCACCCCTCCACTTT.

The V gene is TRBV2, the J gene TRBJ2-1; tentative D call: TRBD2 (6 bases). V lost 8 bases to trimming and J lost 8 bases, with 16 bases between them. The CDR3 has 13 amino acids. CDR1 is SNHLY, CDR2 FYNNEI, per germline. The CDR3 spells CASLRDRSDEQFF. CDR3 DNA: TGTGCCAGCTTGCGGGACCGGTCCGATGAGCAGTTCTTC.

The V gene is TRBV29-1, the J gene TRBJ1-2; D gene unclear. Trimming took 4 bases from V and 8 from J, leaving 11 bases between them. Germline CDR1 SQVTM, CDR2 ANQGSEA. This CDR3 region has 11 residues. CDR3 region: CSVAGSGGYTF. DNA of the CDR3: TGCAGCGTTGCAGGCTCGGGGGGCTACACCTTC. The full variable domain, in which reference TRBV29-1 and TRBJ1-2 provide the parts outside the CDR3, is SAVISQKPSRDICQRGTSLTIQCQVDSQVTMMFWYRQQPGQSLTLIATANQGSEATYESGFVIDKFPISRPNLTFSTLTVSNMSPEDSSIYLCSVAGSGGYTFGSGTRLTVV.

The genes are TRBV5-4 and TRBJ2-3, with TRBD2 matching over 7 bases. In germline, CDR1 is SGHNT, CDR2 YYREEE (reference sequence). The CDR3 is made up of 14 amino acids. V gave up 4 bases and J gave up 4 bases; unmatched junction bases: 6. DNA for the CDR3: TGTGCCAGCAGCCCCGGACTAGATGCAGATACGCAGTATTTT. It specifies CASSPGLDADTQYF.

This clone came up once. V and J are TRBV9 and TRBJ2-3; no clear D. V lost 0 bases and J 0 bases, leaving 5 bases between the germline ends. Germline CDR1 reads SGDLS; CDR2 reads YYNGEE. This CDR3 has 14 amino acids. In DNA, the CDR3 is TGTGCCAGCAGCGTAGCGAGGAGCACAGATACGCAGTATTTT. This encodes CASSVARSTDTQYF.

The chain carries TRBV4-3 and TRBJ2-1, with TRBD2 identical over 10 bases. Germline lookup yields CDR1 LGHNA and CDR2 YSLEER. This CDR3 contains 16 residues. Unmatched junction bases numbered 6, after V lost 0 bases and J lost 7 bases. Here the CDR3 reads CASSQDPSGSFNEQFF. For the CDR3, the DNA is TGCGCCAGCAGCCAAGATCCTAGCGGGAGCTTTAATGAGCAGTTCTTC.

The gene calls are TRBV10-3 and TRBJ2-7, with D possibly being TRBD1 (5 bases). Germline-derived CDR1 and CDR2 are ENHRY and SYGVKD. There are 16 residues in the CDR3. The V gene lost 10 bases and the J gene lost 0 bases, with 22 bases spanning the gap. The CDR3 DNA reads TGTGCCACTCGGACCTTGACAGTACGGAGCTCCTACGAGCAGTACTTC. The encoded protein is CATRTLTVRSSYEQYF.

The chain carries TRBV5-1 and TRBJ2-5; the match to TRBD2 covers 9 bases. V shed 5 bases and J 2 bases; nucleotides not matched to a gene: 13. CDR1 and CDR2 from the germline V gene are SGHRS and YFSETQ. This CDR3 has 17 residues. The CDR3 DNA sequence: TGCGCCAGCAGTTTATGGGCGGGAGGGCCATTTCAAGAGACCCAGTACTTC. Residues: CASSLWAGGPFQETQYF. The full variable domain, its missing parts supplied by reference TRBV5-1 and TRBJ2-5, is KAGVTQTPRYLIKTRGQQVTLSCSPISGHRSVSWYQQTPGQGLQFLFEYFSETQRNKGNFPGRFSGRQFSNSRSEMNVSTLELGDSALYLCASSLWAGGPFQETQYFGPGTRLLVL.

The table lists this clone with many counts. The chain is built from TRBV19 and TRBJ1-1; 9 nucleotides match TRBD1. V lost 3 bases and J lost 4; bases outside the gene matches: 3. CDR3 length: 14 amino acids. Germline CDR1 is LNHDA and CDR2 is SQIVND (reference sequence). The CDR3 DNA sequence: TGTGCCAGTAGTATGGGACAGGGCAGCACTGAAGCTTTCTTT. This gives the protein CASSMGQGSTEAFF.

This clone was recorded once. CDR3 bases: TGTGCCAGCAAGGAGAGAAACACCATATATTTT. Protein: CASKERNTIYF. The chain couples TRBV21-1 to TRBJ1-3. TRBV21-1 is an annotated pseudogene. The CDR3 length is 11 residues.

The rearrangement joins TRBV7-2 to TRBJ2-4; TRBD2 agrees at 7 bases. Per germline, CDR1 SGHTA and CDR2 FQGNSA. Trimming cost V 5 bases and J 9 bases; bases outside gene matches: 10. The CDR3 has 14 residues. The CDR3 spells CASSISGTGGIQYF. The CDR3 nucleotides read TGTGCCAGCAGCATTTCCGGGACGGGAGGCATTCAGTACTTC.

This sequence joins TRBV7-2 and TRBJ2-1; D possibly corresponds to TRBD2 (6 bases). Per the germline V gene, CDR1 is SGHTA and CDR2 is FQGNSA. The CDR3 totals 15 residues. The ends were cut back, 1 base at V and 0 bases at J, with 7 bases in the middle. The CDR3, as DNA: TGTGCCAGCAGCTTAGACGGGAGCTCCTACAATGAGCAGTTCTTC. Its translation: CASSLDGSSYNEQFF.

The V gene is TRBV27, the J gene TRBJ2-1; 10 nucleotides agree with TRBD2. Germline V gene lookup returns CDR1 MNHEY and CDR2 SMNVEV (reference sequence). The CDR3 is made up of 17 amino acids. The ends lost 4 bases at V and 3 bases at J; junction bases unmatched: 9. DNA for the CDR3: TGTGCCAGCAGTTCCCCGACCGGGACTAGCGTCTACAATGAGCAGTTCTTC. Protein product: CASSSPTGTSVYNEQFF.

The rearrangement joins TRBV9 to TRBJ1-1, with D possibly TRBD1 on 6 matching bases. There are 15 residues in the CDR3. V gave up 3 bases and J gave up 5 bases, with 17 bases separating them. CDR1 and CDR2 from the germline V gene are SGDLS and YYNGEE. CDR3 region: CASSGGDRSRTEAFF. CDR3 in DNA: TGTGCCAGCAGCGGGGGTGACAGGTCACGAACTGAAGCTTTCTTT.

In this sample, this clone turned up once. The chain couples TRBV4-2 to TRBJ2-7; D is undetermined. This CDR3 region has 14 residues. The germline V gene has CDR1 LGHNA and CDR2 YNFKEQ. Trimming stripped 1 base from V and 2 bases from J, with 9 bases between. The CDR3 region is CASSQVEIPYEQYF. CDR3 DNA: TGTGCCAGCAGCCAAGTCGAGATCCCCTACGAGCAGTACTTC.

The chain has TRBV5-4 and TRBJ2-7, with D possibly matching TRBD1 (5 bases). The V gene's germline CDR1 is SGHNT and CDR2 YYREEE (reference sequence). V dropped 0 bases and J dropped 7 bases, with 11 bases sitting between them. This CDR3 region has 13 residues. DNA for the CDR3: TGTGCCAGCAGCTTGGCCAAGGGGATTGAGCAGTACTTC. Amino acid sequence: CASSLAKGIEQYF.

This clone was picked up one time. The V gene is TRBV4-1, the J gene TRBJ2-3; 12 nucleotides align to TRBD2. The germline V gene encodes CDR1 MGHRA and CDR2 YSYEKL. CDR3 length: 18 amino acids. V lost 1 base, J lost 4 bases, and 9 bases stayed unmatched. DNA of the CDR3: TGCGCCAGCAGCCAAGGGTCGGAGGCTAGCGGGAGGGCAGATACGCAGTATTTT. Its protein is CASSQGSEASGRADTQYF.

The chain employs TRBV7-6 and TRBJ2-3, with D unresolved. The germline CDR1 and CDR2 sequences are SGHVS and FNYEAQ. Trimming took off 2 bases at V and 2 bases at J, with 11 bases between the two ends. The CDR3 contains 15 residues. CDR3 residues: CASSLSRVNTDTQYF. The CDR3, as DNA: TGTGCCAGCAGCTTATCCCGGGTCAACACAGATACGCAGTATTTT.

The chain joins TRBV19 to TRBJ1-2, with unresolved D. V lost 5 bases to trimming and J lost 3 bases, with 10 bases between them. CDR1 and CDR2 from the germline V gene are LNHDA and SQIVND (reference sequence). The CDR3 length is 13 residues. CDR3 DNA sequence: TGTGCCAGTAGTGCCACTGGAGACTATGGCTACACCTTC. Amino acid sequence: CASSATGDYGYTF.

The chain carries TRBV7-9 and TRBJ1-1; 7 nucleotides align to TRBD1. Trimming removed 3 bases from V and 6 bases from J; junction bases left unmatched: 7. The CDR3 totals 14 residues. Germline CDR1 and CDR2: SEHNR and FQNEAQ (reference sequence). The CDR3 region has the DNA TGTGCCAGCAGCTTGGGGGACAGATATGCTGAAGCTTTCTTT. Its translation is CASSLGDRYAEAFF.

The CDR3, as DNA: TGTGCCATCAGACCGGAGGGCACCGGGGAGCTGTTTTTT. It is translated as CAIRPEGTGELFF. The chain carries TRBV10-3 and TRBJ2-2; tentatively, D is TRBD2 (6 bases). Germline CDR1 and CDR2: ENHRY and SYGVKD. The CDR3 length is 13 residues. Trimming left V 6 bases short and J 4 bases short, with 9 bases between.

CDR3 region: CASSPSPGTSGYEQYF. Here the CDR3 DNA reads TGCGCCAGCAGCCCGTCCCCCGGGACTAGCGGCTACGAGCAGTACTTC. The rearrangement uses TRBV5-1 and TRBJ2-7; TRBD2 matches 11 bases. V trimming: 4 bases; J trimming: 3 bases; junction bases outside the gene matches: 9. This CDR3 comprises 16 residues. Germline assignment: CDR1 SGHRS and CDR2 YFSETQ.